The 29 T cell receptor beta chains below were found in one sample sequenced in a study of blood T cell repertoires in COVID-19 (dated by TCRdb to about 2020). Libraries were prepared through the immunoSEQ multiplex PCR assay. TCRdb carries this immuneACCESS record with in-frame sequences only. Its versions omit some clonotypes, under half of them owing to an unresolved V gene in the studies checked, with the rest unexplained. Recorded for this sample are nearly 350,000 clones; more than 70% of them occurred a single time. The ten most abundant clones make up around 7.9% of the sample. The specimen was peripheral blood. The receptors come from a woman in her sixties or seventies with COVID-19, enrolled during active disease.

This chain connects TRBV5-1 to TRBJ2-5, with D perhaps matching TRBD1 (5 bases). V lost 4 bases and J 1 base, leaving 8 bases between the germline ends. This CDR3 is built from 13 residues. Per the germline V gene, CDR1 is SGHRS and CDR2 is YFSETQ. CDR3 sequence reads: CASSPTVQETQYF. The CDR3 bases are TGCGCCAGCAGCCCGACAGTCCAAGAGACCCAGTACTTC.

The chain uses TRBV7-9 and TRBJ2-5; 8 bases fit TRBD1. Looked up from germline, CDR1 is SEHNR and CDR2 is FQNEAQ (reference sequence). Trimming removed 5 bases from V and 2 bases from J; junction bases left unmatched: 10. The CDR3 sequence is 16 residues long. The CDR3, as DNA: TGTGCCAGCAGCCCTCTTCCCGGGACAGGACAAGAGACCCAGTACTTC. This sequence encodes CASSPLPGTGQETQYF.

This clone was picked up a small number of times. An end of the junction does not agree with germline; a read error may underlie this. The chain has TRBV7-2 and TRBJ1-2, with D perhaps TRBD1 (5 bases). Germline lookup yields CDR1 SGHTA and CDR2 FQGNSA. The CDR3 contains 13 residues. As DNA, the CDR3 is TGTGCCAGCAGCTCTTCCGGGACGGGAGATAAATCCTTC. Encoded protein: CASSSSGTGDKSF.

This chain joins TRBV5-8 and TRBJ1-2; D may be TRBD1 (5 bases). This CDR3 region has 15 residues. Germline CDR1 reads SGHTS; CDR2 reads YDEGEE. Trimming stripped 4 bases from V and 3 bases from J, with 16 bases between. The CDR3 spells CASSGRQHPYYGYTF. The CDR3 DNA reads TGTGCCAGCAGCGGCCGACAGCACCCCTACTATGGCTACACCTTC.

The chain is built from TRBV5-8 and TRBJ1-3, with D unclear. CDR1 and CDR2 from the germline V gene are SGHTS and YDEGEE. CDR3 length equals 15 residues. Between the trimmed V and J ends, which lost 1 base and 0 bases, there was a span of 8 bases. CDR3 nucleotides: TGTGCCAGCAGCTTGCAACAGTCCTCTGGAAACACCATATATTTT. As protein: CASSLQQSSGNTIYF. Combining the CDR3 with reference TRBV5-8 and TRBJ1-3 gives the whole variable domain EAGVTQSPTHLIKTRGQQATLRCSPISGHTSVYWYQQALGLGLQFLLWYDEGEERNRGNFPPRFSGRQFPNYSSELNVNALELEDSALYLCASSLQQSSGNTIYFGEGSWLTVV.

V is TRBV28 and J is TRBJ2-3; possibly TRBD2 for D (5 bases). This CDR3 has 15 amino acids. Germline V lookup: CDR1 MDHEN, CDR2 SYDVKM. Deletions cut 6 bases from V and 0 bases from J, with 13 bases between. The DNA of the CDR3 is TGTGCCAGCAGGCCCGACTACCTTAGCACAGATACGCAGTATTTT. This codes for CASRPDYLSTDTQYF.

The chain has TRBV3-1 (or the pseudogene TRBV3-2) and TRBJ2-7; possibly TRBD1 for D (6 bases). The germline V gene has CDR1 LGHDT and CDR2 YNNKEL (reference sequence). The CDR3 has 14 amino acids. The germline V and J ends were trimmed by 2 bases and 0 bases, with 8 bases remaining between them. CDR3 nucleotide sequence: TGTGCCAGCAGCCAACAGGGGAGCTCCTACGAGCAGTACTTC. Its protein product is CASSQQGSSYEQYF.

The V call is TRBV4-1, the J call TRBJ2-7, with TRBD2 matching 12 bases. There are 16 residues in the CDR3. V lost 4 bases, J lost 0 bases, and 4 bases stayed unmatched. Germline assignment: CDR1 MGHRA and CDR2 YSYEKL. CDR3 coding DNA: TGCGCCAGCAGCCGACTAGCGGGGGTTAGCTCCTACGAGCAGTACTTC. It is translated as CASSRLAGVSSYEQYF.

This chain links TRBV28 with TRBJ1-2; D gene uncertain. CDR3 length: 13 amino acids. Germline V CDR1 and CDR2: MDHEN, SYDVKM. V shed 10 bases and J shed 0 bases, with 12 bases lying between them. The CDR3 DNA reads as TGTGCCACCAGAGGGAGGGCTAACTATGGCTACACCTTC. It yields the protein CATRGRANYGYTF.

This clone was recorded once. V usage is TRBV3-1 (or the pseudogene TRBV3-2) and J usage is TRBJ2-3; tentative D call: TRBD2 (6 bases). Germline assignment: CDR1 LGHDT and CDR2 YNNKEL (reference sequence). The CDR3 spans 12 residues. Trimming took 1 base from V and 8 from J, leaving 7 bases between them. Here the CDR3 reads CASSQGSGTQYF. The CDR3 nucleotides read TGTGCCAGCAGCCAAGGTAGCGGTACGCAGTATTTT.

The chain has TRBV5-8 and TRBJ1-2; a weak D match, TRBD1 (5 bases). The CDR3 sequence is 15 residues long. Germline V gene data show CDR1 as SGHTS and CDR2 as YDEGEE. V was pared by 0 bases and J by 8 bases, with 17 bases between. The CDR3 is CASSLARVGPTGYTF. The CDR3 nucleotides read TGTGCCAGCAGCTTGGCCAGGGTGGGGCCTACCGGCTACACCTTC.

Notes on this clone: The same CDR3 also results from other DNA sequences found in this sample. V and J are TRBV6-5 and TRBJ1-1; 7 nucleotides agree with TRBD1. The V segment lost 2 bases and the J segment 4 bases; nucleotides outside the gene matches: 7. This CDR3 spans 15 amino acids. Germline CDR1 MNHEY, CDR2 SVGAGI. CDR3 sequence (DNA): TGTGCCAGCAGTTACACTGGGGCAGGGGGCACTGAAGCTTTCTTT. This translates into CASSYTGAGGTEAFF.

Written as DNA, the CDR3 is TGCGCCAGCAGCCCGGAGGGACGGGAAAATTCACCCCTCCACTTT. Translating gives CASSPEGRENSPLHF. This sequence joins TRBV5-1 and TRBJ1-6; D might be TRBD1 (5 bases). The ends were cut back, 4 bases at V and 7 bases at J, with 15 bases in the middle. The CDR3 has 15 amino acids. CDR1 and CDR2 from the germline V gene are SGHRS and YFSETQ.

Written as DNA, the CDR3 is TGTGCCAGCAGACGGTCTGGAAACACCATATATTTT. This gives the protein CASRRSGNTIYF. V gene TRBV28 combines with J gene TRBJ1-3; D is uncertain. Germline V gene sequence: CDR1 MDHEN, CDR2 SYDVKM. V lost 6 bases to trimming and J lost 1 base, with 4 bases between them. The CDR3 totals 12 residues.

V gene TRBV12-5 combines with J gene TRBJ2-5, with 11 bases matching TRBD1. V shed 5 bases, J shed 3 bases, and the junction held 14 bases outside the gene matches. The germline V gene has CDR1 LGHNT and CDR2 FRNRAP. The CDR3 extends over 18 amino acids. The CDR3 bases are TGTGCTAGTGGTCCCGATCGGACAGGGGGCAAAACTGAAGAGACCCAGTACTTC. Its protein is CASGPDRTGGKTEETQYF.

The chain recombines TRBV5-1 with TRBJ1-1; the D gene is possibly TRBD1 (5 bases). Germline CDR1 is SGHRS and CDR2 is YFSETQ. V lost 0 bases, J lost 10 bases, and 16 bases lay in between. This CDR3 has 14 amino acids. In DNA form, the CDR3 reads TGCGCCAGCAGCTTGGGCCTGGGTGGGGCAACAGCTTTCTTT. Translating gives CASSLGLGGATAFF.

This clone has only a few counts. This CDR3 is CASRRGGTGELFF. CDR3 bases: TGTGCCAGCAGGAGAGGGGGCACCGGGGAGCTGTTTTTT. This chain uses TRBV11-2 with TRBJ2-2; tentatively, D is TRBD1 (6 bases). V shed 6 bases and J shed 4 bases, with 9 bases lying between them. This CDR3 region has 13 residues. Germline values: CDR1 SGHAT, CDR2 FQNNGV.

The chain links TRBV7-2 to TRBJ2-1; 7 bases match TRBD2. This CDR3 has 15 residues. With V trimmed by 1 base and J by 6 bases, 6 bases remained unmatched. The germline V gene encodes CDR1 SGHTA and CDR2 FQGNSA. The CDR3 DNA reads TGTGCCAGCAGCTTAGAGGCTAGCGGCCCCAATGAGCAGTTCTTC. This sequence encodes CASSLEASGPNEQFF.

The chain joins TRBV9 to TRBJ2-5; maybe TRBD1 (6 bases). Trimming took 4 bases from V and 4 from J, leaving 14 bases between them. The CDR3 is made up of 14 amino acids. Germline CDR1 and CDR2: SGDLS and YYNGEE. CDR3 in DNA: TGTGCCAGCAGCCCACCGACAGGCGGAGAGACCCAGTACTTC. Its translation is CASSPPTGGETQYF.

The chain couples TRBV5-1 to TRBJ1-2, with D unclear. The CDR3 runs 12 residues. Trimming took 2 bases from V and 8 from J, leaving 10 bases between them. Germline CDR1 and CDR2: SGHRS and YFSETQ. In DNA, the CDR3 is TGCGCCAGCAGCTTCGGACGGGAGGGCTACACCTTC. Protein: CASSFGREGYTF.

This sequence joins TRBV9 and TRBJ1-2; D unresolved. The CDR3 has 16 residues. The germline V and J ends were trimmed by 0 bases and 0 bases, with 12 bases remaining between them. The germline CDR1 and CDR2 sequences are SGDLS and YYNGEE. The CDR3 reads CASSVAEGKANYGYTF. The CDR3 region has the DNA TGTGCCAGCAGCGTAGCCGAGGGCAAAGCTAACTATGGCTACACCTTC.

The chain couples TRBV5-3 to TRBJ2-5; 10 positions match TRBD1. TRBV5-3 is sorted into the ORF group, with uncertain function. This CDR3 comprises 15 residues. J lost 3 bases, V lost 3 bases, and 5 bases had no gene match. Here the CDR3 DNA reads TGTGCCAGAAGCTCGGGACAGGGGCGGGAAGAGACCCAGTACTTC. Translated, it gives CARSSGQGREETQYF.

V and J are TRBV5-1 and TRBJ1-4, with D maybe TRBD1 (5 bases). Germline V gene sequence: CDR1 SGHRS, CDR2 YFSETQ. Trimming cost V 4 bases and J 5 bases, with 15 bases left between them. The CDR3 extends over 15 amino acids. The CDR3: CASSRVGQGNEKLFF. Here the CDR3 DNA reads TGCGCCAGCAGCCGGGTGGGCCAGGGAAATGAAAAACTGTTTTTT.

CDR3 coding DNA: TGTGCCTGGCAAGGTACAGGGGGTTACTATGGCTACACCTTC. Its translation: CAWQGTGGYYGYTF. The rearrangement uses TRBV30 and TRBJ1-2; 8 positions match TRBD1. The junction had 8 bases not matched to a gene; V was cut back by 5 bases and J by 3 bases. Germline values: CDR1 GTSNPN, CDR2 SVGIG (reference sequence). This CDR3 is 14 amino acids long.

Note on this clone: The same CDR3 arises from other DNA sequences in this sample as well. The genes are TRBV9 and TRBJ2-1; 8 nucleotides match TRBD2. The CDR3 runs 15 residues. Losses at the gene ends were 0 bases for V and 3 bases for J; bases not matched to a gene: 2. Looked up from germline, CDR1 is SGDLS and CDR2 is YYNGEE. The CDR3 region is CASSVGAGGYNEQFF. In nucleotides, the CDR3 is TGTGCCAGCAGCGTAGGGGCGGGGGGCTACAATGAGCAGTTCTTC. Using reference TRBV9 and TRBJ2-1 for the parts outside the CDR3, the full variable domain is DSGVTQTPKHLITATGQRVTLRCSPRSGDLSVYWYQQSLDQGLQFLIQYYNGEERAKGNILERFSAQQFPDLHSELNLSSLELGDSALYFCASSVGAGGYNEQFFGPGTRLTVL.

This chain joins TRBV30 and TRBJ2-3; weak D call: TRBD1 (5 bases). The ends were cut back, 0 bases at V and 2 bases at J, with 21 bases in the middle. This CDR3 region has 18 residues. The germline V gene encodes CDR1 GTSNPN and CDR2 SVGIG (reference sequence). The CDR3 sequence is CAWSVSSFRQSITDTQYF. CDR3 DNA sequence: TGTGCCTGGAGTGTCTCCTCCTTTCGACAGTCCATCACAGATACGCAGTATTTT.

This chain connects TRBV5-8 to TRBJ1-1; D remains ambiguous. V was shortened by 4 bases and J by 10 bases, with 14 bases between the two germline ends. The CDR3 has 12 amino acids. CDR1 and CDR2 (germline): SGHTS, YDEGEE. The chain's CDR3 is CASSAPGGGAFF. CDR3 coding DNA: TGTGCCAGCAGCGCACCCGGAGGTGGAGCTTTCTTT. The full variable domain, with the rest looked up from reference TRBV5-8 and TRBJ1-1, is EAGVTQSPTHLIKTRGQQATLRCSPISGHTSVYWYQQALGLGLQFLLWYDEGEERNRGNFPPRFSGRQFPNYSSELNVNALELEDSALYLCASSAPGGGAFFGQGTRLTVV.

The J gene is TRBJ1-2, the V gene TRBV30, with D maybe TRBD1 (5 bases). This CDR3 spans 14 amino acids. The V and J ends lost 2 bases and 4 bases respectively, with 14 bases between them. CDR1 and CDR2 (germline): GTSNPN, SVGIG (reference sequence). As DNA, the CDR3 is TGTGCCTGGAGTAGCAAGGGAGGGACCTATGGCTACACCTTC. This translates into CAWSSKGGTYGYTF.

Only one count was recorded for this clone. The chain recombines TRBV5-1 with TRBJ2-7; 8 nucleotides align to TRBD1. The CDR3 contains 14 residues. V shed 4 bases and J 4 bases; nucleotides not matched to a gene: 7. The V gene's germline CDR1 is SGHRS and CDR2 YFSETQ. The CDR3 DNA sequence: TGCGCCAGCAGCGGGCGACAGGGGCCGTACGAGCAGTACTTC. This translates into CASSGRQGPYEQYF.